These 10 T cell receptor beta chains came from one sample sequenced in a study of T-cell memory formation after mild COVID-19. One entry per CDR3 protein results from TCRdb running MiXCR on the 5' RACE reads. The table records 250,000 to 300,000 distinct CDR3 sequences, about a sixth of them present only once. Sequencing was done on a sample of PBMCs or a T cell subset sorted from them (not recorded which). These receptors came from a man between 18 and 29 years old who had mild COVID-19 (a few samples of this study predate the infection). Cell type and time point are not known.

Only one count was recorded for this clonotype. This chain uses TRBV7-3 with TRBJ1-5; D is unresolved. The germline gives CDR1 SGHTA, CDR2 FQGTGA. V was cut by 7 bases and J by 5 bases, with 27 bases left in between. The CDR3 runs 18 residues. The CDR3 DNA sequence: TGTGCCAGCACTATCTCAAGAGTTCGGGTTCCGTTCTATCAGCCCCAGCATTTT. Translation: CASTISRVRVPFYQPQHF.

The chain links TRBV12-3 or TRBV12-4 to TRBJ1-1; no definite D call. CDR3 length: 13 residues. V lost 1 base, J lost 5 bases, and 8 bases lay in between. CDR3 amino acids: CASSLGRSTEAFF. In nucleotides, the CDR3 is TGTGCCAGCAGTTTAGGCAGGAGTACTGAAGCTTTCTTT.

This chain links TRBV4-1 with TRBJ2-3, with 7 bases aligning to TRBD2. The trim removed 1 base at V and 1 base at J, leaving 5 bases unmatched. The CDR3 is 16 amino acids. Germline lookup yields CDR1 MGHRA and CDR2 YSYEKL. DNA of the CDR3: TGCGCCAGCAGCCAAGTAGCCCGGGGGGGCACAGATACGCAGTATTTT. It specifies CASSQVARGGTDTQYF.

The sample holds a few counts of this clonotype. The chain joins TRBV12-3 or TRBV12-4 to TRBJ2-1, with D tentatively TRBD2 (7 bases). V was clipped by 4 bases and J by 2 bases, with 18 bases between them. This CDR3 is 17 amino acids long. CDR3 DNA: TGTGCCAGCAGTTCCTTTGGGGGGGGCCCGGCCTACAATGAGCAGTTCTTC. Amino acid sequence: CASSSFGGGPAYNEQFF.

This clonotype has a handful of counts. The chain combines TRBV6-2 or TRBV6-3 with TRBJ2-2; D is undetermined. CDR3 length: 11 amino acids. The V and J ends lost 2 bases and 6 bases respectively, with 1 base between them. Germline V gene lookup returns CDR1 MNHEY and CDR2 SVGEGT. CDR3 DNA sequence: TGTGCCAGCAGTTACGCCGGGGAGCTGTTTTTT. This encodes CASSYAGELFF.

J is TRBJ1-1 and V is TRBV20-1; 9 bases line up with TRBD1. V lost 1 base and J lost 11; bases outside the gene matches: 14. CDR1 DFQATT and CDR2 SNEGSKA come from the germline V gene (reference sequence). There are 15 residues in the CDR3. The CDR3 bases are TGCAGTGCTAGAGCTACAGGGGGCGGAAGAAGGGCGGCTTTCTTT. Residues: CSARATGGGRRAAFF.

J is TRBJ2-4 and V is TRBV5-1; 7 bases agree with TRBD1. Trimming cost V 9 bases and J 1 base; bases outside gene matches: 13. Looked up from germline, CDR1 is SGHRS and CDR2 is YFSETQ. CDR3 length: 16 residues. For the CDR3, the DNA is TGCGCCATCCCACACCTCACAGGGGCTGCCAAAAACATTCAGTACTTC. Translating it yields CAIPHLTGAAKNIQYF. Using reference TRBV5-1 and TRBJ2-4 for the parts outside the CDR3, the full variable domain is KAGVTQTPRYLIKTRGQQVTLSCSPISGHRSVSWYQQTPGQGLQFLFEYFSETQRNKGNFPGRFSGRQFSNSRSEMNVSTLELGDSALYLCAIPHLTGAAKNIQYFGAGTRLSVL.

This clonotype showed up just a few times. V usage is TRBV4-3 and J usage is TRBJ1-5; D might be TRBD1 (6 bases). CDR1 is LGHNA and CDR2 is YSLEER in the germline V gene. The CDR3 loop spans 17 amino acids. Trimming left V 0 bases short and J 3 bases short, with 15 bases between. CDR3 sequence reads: CASSQDVAGADNQPQHF. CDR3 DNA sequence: TGCGCCAGCAGCCAAGATGTGGCGGGGGCCGACAATCAGCCCCAGCATTTT.

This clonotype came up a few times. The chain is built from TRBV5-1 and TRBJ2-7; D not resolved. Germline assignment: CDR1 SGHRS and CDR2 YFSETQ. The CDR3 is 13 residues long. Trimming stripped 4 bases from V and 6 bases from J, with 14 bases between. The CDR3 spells CASSAVAPFEQYF. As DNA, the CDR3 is TGCGCCAGCAGCGCAGTGGCTCCATTCGAGCAGTACTTC. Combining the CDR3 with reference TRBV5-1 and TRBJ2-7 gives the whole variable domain KAGVTQTPRYLIKTRGQQVTLSCSPISGHRSVSWYQQTPGQGLQFLFEYFSETQRNKGNFPGRFSGRQFSNSRSEMNVSTLELGDSALYLCASSAVAPFEQYFGPGTRLTVT.

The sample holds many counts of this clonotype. The CDR3 DNA reads TGCAGTGCCCAGAGGGCTGGGCGGGGGCAGCAGTTCTTC. Translated: CSAQRAGRGQQFF. This chain joins TRBV20-1 and TRBJ2-1; TRBD2 is a possible D gene (7 bases). The germline V gene encodes CDR1 DFQATT and CDR2 SNEGSKA (reference sequence). The CDR3 runs 13 residues. The V gene lost 6 bases and the J gene lost 11 bases, with 20 bases spanning the gap.